This T cell receptor (beta chain) was recorded in a study of T cell repertoires in cytomegalovirus infection. TCRdb analysed the reads with MiXCR anew, one entry per CDR3 protein. The profile shows roughly 640,000 distinct CDR3 sequences, 24% of them singletons. With 3 bases removed from V and 0 bases from J, the gap between germline ends came to 5 bases. From germline, CDR1 is MDHEN and CDR2 SYDVKM. CDR3 length equals 14 residues. This clonotype has ten or more counts. The specimen sequenced was CD8+ T cells from PBMCs. The TCR sequence derives from a human donor in good health (CMV status not recorded). Some clones in this sample may be carry-over from other donors' samples. The chain employs TRBV28 and TRBJ1-4; unclear D gene. The CDR3 region has the DNA TGTGCCAGCAGTTTGGTATCAACTAATGAAAAACTGTTTTTT. Its translation: CASSLVSTNEKLFF.